These 19 T cell receptor beta chains came from one sample sequenced in a study of cytomegalovirus exposure and HLA in healthy donors (dated by TCRdb to about 2017). Preparation of the library involved the immunoSEQ multiplex PCR assay. A mixture of 60 forward primers for TCR Vbeta segments and 13 reverse primers for TCR Jbeta segments was used in the multiplex PCR. TCRdb mirrors the immuneACCESS table, restricted to in-frame sequences. Some clones are absent from its copies; in checked studies, under half trace to an unresolved V gene, and the reason for the others is unknown. This sample lists 75,000 to 100,000 clones; roughly four fifths were detected once. Of the sample, over 3% falls within the top ten clones. The sample taken for sequencing was PBMCs. The receptors come from a man aged 35 to 55 in good health and CMV-seronegative.

Only a few counts were recorded for this clone. The chain combines TRBV19 with TRBJ1-5; D might be TRBD1 (5 bases). V lost 5 bases and J 0 bases, leaving 14 bases between the germline ends. CDR1 is LNHDA and CDR2 is SQIVND in the germline V gene (reference sequence). This CDR3 has 16 amino acids. The CDR3 region is CASSPNIQDSNQPQHF. The CDR3, as DNA: TGTGCCAGTAGTCCCAATATACAGGATAGCAATCAGCCCCAGCATTTT.

The chain is built from TRBV6-1 and TRBJ1-3; no definite D call. The V and J ends lost 4 bases and 0 bases respectively, with 13 bases between them. The CDR3 contains 16 residues. CDR1 MNHNS and CDR2 SASEGT come from the germline V gene. CDR3 residues: CASSAPQQFSGNTIYF. Written as DNA, the CDR3 is TGTGCCAGCAGTGCCCCACAACAGTTCTCTGGAAACACCATATATTTT.

Only a few counts were recorded for this clone. The V call is TRBV6-5, the J call TRBJ2-2; D is perhaps TRBD1 (6 bases). This CDR3 has 13 residues. In germline, CDR1 is MNHEY, CDR2 SVGAGI. V was trimmed by 7 bases and J by 6 bases, leaving 12 bases between them. CDR3 protein: CASKPPGAGELFF. In nucleotides, the CDR3 is TGTGCCAGCAAACCCCCAGGGGCCGGGGAGCTGTTTTTT.

V usage is TRBV28 and J usage is TRBJ2-7, with 9 nucleotides matching TRBD1. Germline CDR1 reads MDHEN; CDR2 reads SYDVKM. The V and J ends lost 8 bases and 4 bases, in that order; junction bases with no gene match: 9. The CDR3 has 14 amino acids. DNA of the CDR3: TGTGCCAGCGGGTCGGGACAGGGCTATTACGAGCAGTACTTC. Protein sequence: CASGSGQGYYEQYF.

This clone was seen a few times. The J gene is TRBJ1-1, the V gene TRBV5-8; D not certain. The V end lost 1 base, the J end lost 4 bases, and 14 bases lay between the germline ends. CDR1 and CDR2 from the germline V gene are SGHTS and YDEGEE. The length of the CDR3 is 15 residues. The CDR3 reads CASSLLIHEVTEAFF. The CDR3 region has the DNA TGTGCCAGCAGCTTGCTAATTCACGAAGTCACTGAAGCTTTCTTT.

This chain joins TRBV7-8 and TRBJ2-7, with D possibly matching TRBD1 (5 bases). Germline-derived CDR1 and CDR2 are SGHVS and FQNEAQ. The germline V and J ends were trimmed by 1 base and 6 bases, with 10 bases remaining between them. The CDR3 is 13 amino acids. The CDR3 protein is CASSLDVGVEQYF. The CDR3 DNA is TGTGCCAGCAGCTTAGACGTAGGGGTCGAGCAGTACTTC.

This chain joins TRBV27 and TRBJ1-4; D is ambiguous. Trimming removed 3 bases at V and 0 bases at J, with 11 bases between. CDR1 and CDR2 (germline): MNHEY, SMNVEV (reference sequence). The CDR3 consists of 16 residues. The CDR3 is CASSFAGGATNEKLFF. CDR3 DNA: TGTGCCAGCAGTTTCGCGGGCGGCGCAACTAATGAAAAACTGTTTTTT.

The genes are TRBV29-1 and TRBJ1-1, with D uncertain. The CDR3 extends over 13 amino acids. Trimming pared 7 bases from V and 1 base from J, leaving 13 bases between. Per germline, CDR1 SQVTM and CDR2 ANQGSEA. As DNA, the CDR3 is TGCAGCGGCGGACGGACTTCGAACACTGAAGCTTTCTTT. Its protein is CSGGRTSNTEAFF.

This clone has a handful of counts. The rearrangement joins TRBV4-3 to TRBJ1-2; tentative D call: TRBD1 (6 bases). The CDR3 is made up of 17 amino acids. CDR1 LGHNA and CDR2 YSLEER come from the germline V gene. Trimming pared 0 bases from V and 5 bases from J, leaving 19 bases between. CDR3 bases: TGCGCCAGCAGCCAAGATATTTGGGCGACAGGACCATATGGCTACACCTTC. Protein: CASSQDIWATGPYGYTF.

The chain recombines TRBV2 with TRBJ2-3, with D tentatively TRBD1 (6 bases). Germline V lookup: CDR1 SNHLY, CDR2 FYNNEI. CDR3 length: 12 residues. V was trimmed by 6 bases and J by 9 bases, leaving 13 bases between them. CDR3 residues: CASRTGLLTQYF. The CDR3 DNA follows: TGTGCCAGCAGAACAGGGCTTCTAACGCAGTATTTT.

The chain uses TRBV6-6 and TRBJ2-6; 7 nucleotides agree with TRBD1. V lost 6 bases to trimming and J lost 0 bases; unmatched junction nucleotides: 2. CDR3 length equals 15 residues. Germline loops: CDR1 MNHNY, CDR2 SVGAGI (reference sequence). CDR3 sequence: CASSRDSSGANVLTF. For the CDR3, the DNA is TGTGCCAGCAGCCGGGACAGCTCTGGGGCCAACGTCCTGACTTTC.

This clone was recorded only once. This chain uses TRBV2 with TRBJ2-5, with 8 nucleotides matching TRBD2. V lost 2 bases, J lost 5 bases, and 7 bases stayed unmatched. The germline V gene has CDR1 SNHLY and CDR2 FYNNEI. CDR3 size: 15 residues. CDR3 DNA: TGTGCCAGCAGTGAACTTCTAGCGGGCGGGGAGACCCAGTACTTC. Its protein product is CASSELLAGGETQYF.

This chain links TRBV5-1 with TRBJ2-5; D is uncertain. The CDR3 totals 14 residues. Germline values: CDR1 SGHRS, CDR2 YFSETQ. V lost 1 base to trimming and J lost 4 bases, with 11 bases between them. The DNA of the CDR3 is TGCGCCAGCAGCTTGTCGGTCCCACTAGAGACCCAGTACTTC. It yields the protein CASSLSVPLETQYF. Variable domain in full (rest from reference TRBV5-1 and TRBJ2-5): KAGVTQTPRYLIKTRGQQVTLSCSPISGHRSVSWYQQTPGQGLQFLFEYFSETQRNKGNFPGRFSGRQFSNSRSEMNVSTLELGDSALYLCASSLSVPLETQYFGPGTRLLVL.

This chain connects TRBV7-3 to TRBJ1-2; TRBD1 agrees at 10 bases. This CDR3 has 13 residues. Germline V CDR1 and CDR2: SGHTA, FQGTGA. J gave up 7 bases and V 2 bases, and 1 base lay outside the gene matches. CDR3 DNA: TGTGCCAGCAGCTTAGGGGACAGGGGTGGCTACACCTTC. It yields the protein CASSLGDRGGYTF.

The genes are TRBV25-1 and TRBJ1-1, with a weak D call TRBD1 (5 bases). The CDR3 totals 15 residues. V lost 2 bases, J lost 5 bases, and 15 bases lay in between. CDR1 is MGHDK, CDR2 SYGVNS, per germline. The CDR3 is CASSEPGLLRTEAFF. CDR3 nucleotide sequence: TGTGCCAGCAGTGAACCGGGACTGCTGAGAACTGAAGCTTTCTTT.

The chain is built from TRBV5-1 and TRBJ1-2; D is undetermined. CDR1 SGHRS and CDR2 YFSETQ come from the germline V gene. V was trimmed by 0 bases and J by 3 bases, leaving 12 bases between them. The CDR3 has 15 amino acids. This chain's CDR3 is CASSLDSPTDYGYTF. The CDR3 DNA sequence: TGCGCCAGCAGCTTGGACAGTCCTACGGACTATGGCTACACCTTC. The full variable domain, rest sourced from reference TRBV5-1 and TRBJ1-2, is KAGVTQTPRYLIKTRGQQVTLSCSPISGHRSVSWYQQTPGQGLQFLFEYFSETQRNKGNFPGRFSGRQFSNSRSEMNVSTLELGDSALYLCASSLDSPTDYGYTFGSGTRLTVV.

V usage is TRBV4-2 and J usage is TRBJ2-2, with a tentative D call TRBD2 (7 bases). V was clipped by 0 bases and J by 2 bases, with 13 bases between them. The CDR3 sequence is 17 residues long. Germline V lookup: CDR1 LGHNA, CDR2 YNFKEQ. The CDR3 here is CASSQESAGANTGELFF. Written as DNA, the CDR3 is TGTGCCAGCAGCCAAGAATCGGCGGGGGCTAACACCGGGGAGCTGTTTTTT.

The chain links TRBV5-1 to TRBJ2-3; 7 nucleotides line up with TRBD1. Germline values: CDR1 SGHRS, CDR2 YFSETQ. After removal of 3 bases from V and 1 base from J, the junction contained 5 bases not matched to a gene. CDR3 length: 15 amino acids. The CDR3: CASSSTGKGTDTQYF. The CDR3 DNA sequence: TGCGCCAGCAGCTCGACAGGGAAGGGCACAGATACGCAGTATTTT.

The chain employs TRBV5-1 and TRBJ2-7; D is perhaps TRBD2 (6 bases). Trimming removed 4 bases at V and 1 base at J, with 12 bases between. CDR1 is SGHRS and CDR2 is YFSETQ in the germline V gene. The CDR3 is 14 residues long. The CDR3 nucleotides read TGCGCCAGCAGCCCGGGAGCTCAATCCTACGAGCAGTACTTC. Translating gives CASSPGAQSYEQYF.